This T cell receptor beta chain was observed in a study of OX40 agonist ivuxolimab in advanced cancers. Findings and caveats of the study: Relative to CD4+, CD8+ T cells held more expanded clones on average.

Remarks on this clone: Antigen: not known.

Here immunoSEQ multiplex PCR was the method, and the copy in TCRdb shows in-frame clones only, minus some. The sample has roughly 87,000 clones, roughly 93% seen once. The length of the CDR3 is 16 residues. The germline V gene has CDR1 GTSNPN and CDR2 SVGIG (reference sequence). V was cut by 4 bases and J by 7 bases, with 23 bases left in between. The genes are TRBV30 and TRBJ2-1; TRBD2 is a possible D gene (6 bases). Sequencing was performed on CD4+ or CD8+ T cells sorted from blood, taken in a trial of the OX40 agonist ivuxolimab. The source is an adult with an advanced solid tumor such as melanoma, head and neck, liver or kidney cancer. DNA of the CDR3: TGTGCCTGGATGAGGAGCTGGGACTCCGTTCTGAATGAGCAGTTCTTC. Translation gives CAWMRSWDSVLNEQFF.